A single sample gave rise to the 2 T cell receptor beta chains below, sequenced in a study of a mutant IDH1 vaccine in newly diagnosed glioma. TCRdb's copy holds only in-frame clones and misses some; the assay was immunoSEQ multiplex PCR. The table includes about 85,000 clones, about 90% detected once. These receptors' antigens are unknown. The time point was: week 47, end of study. Vaccinated patients received 300 ug of mutant IDH1 20-mer peptide per dose, with topical imiquimod. Source: PBMCs, taken from a glioma patient whose treatment included an IDH1 peptide vaccine. Receptors were obtained from a woman aged 45-65 years with glioma.

This clone was picked up one time. This chain connects TRBV7-9 to TRBJ2-5; 13 bases line up with TRBD2. V lost 5 bases to trimming and J lost 5 bases; unmatched junction nucleotides: 17. This CDR3 has 19 residues. CDR1 SEHNR and CDR2 FQNEAQ come from the germline V gene (reference sequence). DNA for the CDR3: TGTGCCAGCAGCCCCCGGTGGACTAGCGGGGGACTAACGAGGGAGACCCAGTACTTC. It translates to CASSPRWTSGGLTRETQYF.

The chain recombines TRBV28 with TRBJ1-5, with TRBD1 matching over 12 bases. This CDR3 region has 16 residues. Trimming removed 4 bases from V and 9 bases from J; junction bases left unmatched: 10. The germline gives CDR1 MDHEN, CDR2 SYDVKM. The CDR3: CASSSPGQGAQRPQHF. CDR3 bases: TGTGCCAGCAGTTCGCCGGGACAGGGGGCCCAGAGGCCCCAGCATTTT.